This paragraph reports one TCR beta chain. This sample is part of a study of blood T cell repertoires in COVID-19. About the research overall: PBMCs, B-cell-depleted T cells, or T cells were the source of the cDNA or gDNA that made up the material.

Profiled with immunoSEQ multiplex PCR; TCRdb holds only in-frame clones, not every one. The sample has 250,000 or so clones; nearly 90% are singletons. Trimming removed 4 bases from V and 0 bases from J, with 18 bases in between. The CDR3 is 16 residues long. The V gene's germline CDR1 is SQVTM and CDR2 ANQGSEA. The chain combines TRBV29-1 with TRBJ1-1, with a weak D call TRBD1 (5 bases). This TCR was sampled from a man between 18 and 35 years old with active or convalescent COVID-19. Material: peripheral blood. The CDR3 region has the DNA TGCAGCGTTGGGAATAGGAGGGGACTACTGAACACTGAAGCTTTCTTT. Translated, it gives CSVGNRRGLLNTEAFF.